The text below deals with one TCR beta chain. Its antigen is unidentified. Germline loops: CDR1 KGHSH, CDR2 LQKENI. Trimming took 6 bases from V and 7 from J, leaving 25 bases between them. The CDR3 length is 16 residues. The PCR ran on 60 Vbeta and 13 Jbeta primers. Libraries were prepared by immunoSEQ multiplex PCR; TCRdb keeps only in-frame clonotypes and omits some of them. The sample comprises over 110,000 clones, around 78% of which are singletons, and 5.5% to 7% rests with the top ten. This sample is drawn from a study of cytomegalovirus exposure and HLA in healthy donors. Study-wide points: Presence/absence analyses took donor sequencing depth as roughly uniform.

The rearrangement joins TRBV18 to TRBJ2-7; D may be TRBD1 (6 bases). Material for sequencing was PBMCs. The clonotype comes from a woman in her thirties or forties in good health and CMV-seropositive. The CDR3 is CASSQQGGWEFGEQYF. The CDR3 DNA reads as TGTGCCAGCTCCCAACAGGGCGGATGGGAGTTTGGGGAGCAGTACTTC. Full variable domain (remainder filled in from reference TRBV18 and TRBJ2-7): NAGVMQNPRHLVRRRGQEARLRCSPMKGHSHVYWYRQLPEEGLKFMVYLQKENIIDESGMPKERFSAEFPKEGPSILRIQQVVRGDSAAYFCASSQQGGWEFGEQYFGPGTRLTVT.